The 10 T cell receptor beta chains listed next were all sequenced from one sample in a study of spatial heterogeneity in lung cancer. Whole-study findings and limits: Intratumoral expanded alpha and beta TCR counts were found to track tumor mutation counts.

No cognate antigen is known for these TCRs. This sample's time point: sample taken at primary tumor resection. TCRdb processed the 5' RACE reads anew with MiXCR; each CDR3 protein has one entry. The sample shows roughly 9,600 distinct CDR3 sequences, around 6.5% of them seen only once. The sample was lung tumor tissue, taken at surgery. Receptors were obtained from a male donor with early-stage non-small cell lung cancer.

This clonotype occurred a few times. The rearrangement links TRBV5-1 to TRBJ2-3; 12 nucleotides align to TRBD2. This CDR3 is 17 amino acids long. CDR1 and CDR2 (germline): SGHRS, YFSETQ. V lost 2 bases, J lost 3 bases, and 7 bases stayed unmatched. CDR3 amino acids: CASSFGTSGFQTDTQYF. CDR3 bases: TGCGCCAGCAGCTTCGGGACTAGCGGGTTCCAAACAGATACGCAGTATTTT.

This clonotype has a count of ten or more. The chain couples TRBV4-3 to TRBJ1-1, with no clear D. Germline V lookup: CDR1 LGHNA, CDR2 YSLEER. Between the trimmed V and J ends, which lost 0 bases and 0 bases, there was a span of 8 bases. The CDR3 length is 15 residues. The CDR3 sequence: CASSQERSVNTEAFF. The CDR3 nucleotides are TGCGCCAGCAGCCAAGAGAGGAGTGTGAACACTGAAGCTTTCTTT.

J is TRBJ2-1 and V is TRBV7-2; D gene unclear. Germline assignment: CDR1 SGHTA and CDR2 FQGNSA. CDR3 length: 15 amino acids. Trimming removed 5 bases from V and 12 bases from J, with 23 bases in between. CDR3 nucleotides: TGTGCCAGCAGCCTTGACGTAGGCCATACCCGAGGGCAGTTCTTC. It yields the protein CASSLDVGHTRGQFF.

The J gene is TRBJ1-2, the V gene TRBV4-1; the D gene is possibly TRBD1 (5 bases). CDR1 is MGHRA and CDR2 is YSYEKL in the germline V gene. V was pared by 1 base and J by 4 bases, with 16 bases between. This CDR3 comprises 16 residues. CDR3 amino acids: CASSQAATVNSYGYTF. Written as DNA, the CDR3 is TGCGCCAGCAGCCAAGCCGCGACAGTTAACAGCTATGGCTACACCTTC.

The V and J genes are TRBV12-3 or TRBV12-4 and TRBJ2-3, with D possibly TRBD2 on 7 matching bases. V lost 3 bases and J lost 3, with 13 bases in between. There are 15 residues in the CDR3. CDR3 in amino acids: CASSFAGAATDTQYF. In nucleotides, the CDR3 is TGTGCCAGCAGTTTTGCGGGGGCGGCGACAGATACGCAGTATTTT.

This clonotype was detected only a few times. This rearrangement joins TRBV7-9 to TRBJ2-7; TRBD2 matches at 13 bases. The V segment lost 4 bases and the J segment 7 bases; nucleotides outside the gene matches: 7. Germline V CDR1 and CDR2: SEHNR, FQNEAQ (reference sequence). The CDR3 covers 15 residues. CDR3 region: CASSSAGTSGEEQYF. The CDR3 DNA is TGTGCCAGCAGCTCCGCCGGGACTAGCGGGGAAGAGCAGTACTTC.

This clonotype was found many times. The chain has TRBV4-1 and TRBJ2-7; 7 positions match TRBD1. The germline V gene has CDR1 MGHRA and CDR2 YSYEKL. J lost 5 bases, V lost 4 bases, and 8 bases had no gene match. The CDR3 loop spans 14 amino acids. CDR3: CASSPYDRDDEQYF. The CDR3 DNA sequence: TGCGCCAGCAGCCCCTACGACAGGGATGACGAGCAGTACTTC.

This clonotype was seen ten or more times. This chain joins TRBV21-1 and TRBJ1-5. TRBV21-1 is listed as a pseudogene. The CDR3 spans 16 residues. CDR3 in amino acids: CASSKAYSYSNQPQHF. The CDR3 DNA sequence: TGTGCCAGCAGCAAAGCTTACTCCTATAGCAATCAGCCCCAGCATTTT.

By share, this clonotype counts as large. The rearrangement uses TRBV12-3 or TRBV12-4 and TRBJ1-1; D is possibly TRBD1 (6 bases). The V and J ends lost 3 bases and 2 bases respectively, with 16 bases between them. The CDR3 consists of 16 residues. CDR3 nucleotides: TGTGCCAGCAGTTTTCGGTTGAGGGGGGTAAACACTGAAGCTTTCTTT. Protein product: CASSFRLRGVNTEAFF.

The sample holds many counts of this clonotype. The CDR3 spells CASSLGPDPRNYGYTF. CDR3 nucleotide sequence: TGTGCCAGCAGCTTGGGTCCCGACCCCCGCAACTATGGCTACACCTTC. The chain carries TRBV5-6 and TRBJ1-2, with D uncertain. V was pared by 0 bases and J by 2 bases, with 14 bases between. Germline-derived CDR1 and CDR2 are SGHDT and YYEEEE. The CDR3 spans 16 residues.